Listed below are T cell receptor beta chains from one sample, sequenced in a study of PD-1 blockade in classical Hodgkin lymphoma. Here immunoSEQ multiplex PCR was the method, and the copy in TCRdb shows in-frame clones only, minus some. The table lists 20,000 to 25,000 clones, roughly 86% of them singletons. This sample comprised peripheral blood mononuclear cells (PBMCs), obtained before the fourth cycle of nivolumab. Receptors originate from a human donor with classical Hodgkin lymphoma. Each CDR3 is given with its conserved first and last residue. A D gene is named only where the DNA matches it firmly. A clone size is listed for some rows: how often the clone was seen (once, few, many), or a class if it is expanded.

d_gene	v_gene	j_gene	abundance	CDR3nt	CDR3aa
-	TRBV11-1	TRBJ2-2	-	TGTGCCAGCAGCTTAGGGACGGCGTACACCGGGGAGCTGTTTTTT	CASSLGTAYTGELFF
TRBD2	TRBV11-2	TRBJ2-3	-	TGTGCCAGCAGCTTATGGCGGGGGACGCAGTATTTT	CASSLWRGTQYF
TRBD1	TRBV30	TRBJ2-7	-	TGTGCCGCAATCGCCCGGGACAGGGGGAGGGAGCAGTACTTC	CAAIARDRGREQYF
-	TRBV5-1	TRBJ2-3	few	TGCGCCAGCAGCGATCAGGACTCAGATACGCAGTATTTT	CASSDQDSDTQYF
TRBD1	TRBV6-5	TRBJ1-2	few	TGTGCCAGCAGAAAGTTGAACAGGGGCGGAGGTGGCTACACCTTC	CASRKLNRGGGGYTF
-	TRBV10-2	TRBJ1-2	-	TGCGCCAGCAGTGCTGTGGGGGGCCCCAGCGTCGGGGGCTACACCTTC	CASSAVGGPSVGGYTF
-	TRBV4-1	TRBJ2-6	-	TGCGCCAGCAGCCAAGATATTGGTGGGGCCAACGTCCTGACTTTC	CASSQDIGGANVLTF
-	TRBV6-1	TRBJ1-1	once	TGTGCCAGCAGTGAAGCCGAGGGGGGTTGGACTGAAGCTTTCTTT	CASSEAEGGWTEAFF
-	TRBV25-1	TRBJ2-7	-	TGTGCCAGCAGTGAGGTAAACAGGGTTCCCTACGAGCAGTACTTC	CASSEVNRVPYEQYF
-	TRBV10-3	TRBJ1-3	once	TGTGCCATCAGTCTACAGGGTGCTGGAAACACCATATATTTT	CAISLQGAGNTIYF
-	TRBV5-1	TRBJ2-5	-	TGCGCCAGCAGCTTGGAGTCAGTGATGGTGGAGACCCAGTACTTC	CASSLESVMVETQYF
TRBD1	TRBV30	TRBJ1-2	-	TGTGCCTGGGTGACTCAGGGGGCCGGCTACACCTTC	CAWVTQGAGYTF
TRBD2	TRBV19	TRBJ2-1	-	TGTGCCAGTAGTATGATGTGGCGGGGGGCATCACCCTCCTACAATGAGCAGTTCTTC	CASSMMWRGASPSYNEQFF
TRBD1	TRBV11-3	TRBJ2-7	-	TGTGCCAGCAGCTTAGCGGACAGGGGGAGGGACGAGCAGTACTTC	CASSLADRGRDEQYF